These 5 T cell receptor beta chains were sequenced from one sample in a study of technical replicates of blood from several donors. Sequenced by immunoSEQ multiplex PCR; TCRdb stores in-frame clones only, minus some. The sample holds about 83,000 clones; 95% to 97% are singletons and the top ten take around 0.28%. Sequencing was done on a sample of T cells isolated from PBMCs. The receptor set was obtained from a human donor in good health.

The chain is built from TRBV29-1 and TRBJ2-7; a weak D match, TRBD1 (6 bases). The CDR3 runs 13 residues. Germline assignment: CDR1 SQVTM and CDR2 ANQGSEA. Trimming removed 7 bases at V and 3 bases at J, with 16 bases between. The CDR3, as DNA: TGCAGCGCCTTACAGGGCCTAGGCTACGAGCAGTACTTC. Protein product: CSALQGLGYEQYF.

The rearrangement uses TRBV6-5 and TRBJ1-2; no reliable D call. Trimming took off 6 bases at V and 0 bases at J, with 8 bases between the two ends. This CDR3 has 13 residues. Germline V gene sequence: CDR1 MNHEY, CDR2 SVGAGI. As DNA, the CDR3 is TGTGCCAGCAGAAAGAGAGCTAACTATGGCTACACCTTC. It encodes CASRKRANYGYTF.

The CDR3 loop is CASSIIDRTGYSSEQYF. CDR3 in DNA: TGTGCCAGTAGTATTATCGACAGGACAGGGTATTCAAGCGAGCAGTACTTC. This sequence joins TRBV19 and TRBJ2-7; 8 bases fit TRBD1. The CDR3 has 17 residues. With V trimmed by 3 bases and J by 6 bases, 16 bases remained unmatched. Germline-derived CDR1 and CDR2 are LNHDA and SQIVND (reference sequence). The full variable domain, in which reference TRBV19 and TRBJ2-7 provide the parts outside the CDR3, is DGGITQSPKYLFRKEGQNVTLSCEQNLNHDAMYWYRQDPGQGLRLIYYSQIVNDFQKGDIAEGYSVSREKKESFPLTVTSAQKNPTAFYLCASSIIDRTGYSSEQYFGPGTRLTVT.

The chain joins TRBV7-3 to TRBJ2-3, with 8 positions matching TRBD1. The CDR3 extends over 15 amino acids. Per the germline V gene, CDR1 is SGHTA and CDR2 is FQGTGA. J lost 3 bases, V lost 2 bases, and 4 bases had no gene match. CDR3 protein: CASSLSGQGTDTQYF. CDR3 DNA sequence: TGTGCCAGCAGCTTATCAGGACAGGGAACAGATACGCAGTATTTT.

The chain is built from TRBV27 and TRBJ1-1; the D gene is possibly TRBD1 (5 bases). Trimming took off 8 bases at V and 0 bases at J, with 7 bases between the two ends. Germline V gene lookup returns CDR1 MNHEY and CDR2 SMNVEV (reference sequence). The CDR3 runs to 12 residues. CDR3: CASRGMNTEAFF. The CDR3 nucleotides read TGTGCCAGCCGGGGGATGAACACTGAAGCTTTCTTT.